Listed below are T cell receptor beta chains from one sample, sequenced in a study of cytomegalovirus exposure and HLA in healthy donors. The repertoire was sequenced with immunoSEQ multiplex PCR; TCRdb's copy has only in-frame clones and lacks some. The sample has 42,000 or so clones, 45% to 65% seen once. The specimen was PBMCs. These receptors were taken from a human donor in good health. Each CDR3 is given with its conserved first and last residue. A D gene is named only where the DNA matches it firmly. Expanded clones get a size class; other rows say once, few or many, or leave the size out.

clone size: NA; V gene: TRBV7-3; D gene: TRBD2; CDR3 length: 15; J gene: TRBJ2-1; CDR3 DNA: TGTGCCAGCAGCTTTAGCGGGGGGGCGTCCAATGAGCAGTTCTTC; CDR3 protein: CASSFSGGASNEQFF
clone size: NA; V gene: TRBV27; D gene: TRBD1; CDR3 length: 14; J gene: TRBJ1-1; CDR3 DNA: TGTGCCAGCAACAGACAGGGCCCGAACACTGAAGCTTTCTTT; CDR3 protein: CASNRQGPNTEAFF
clone size: few; V gene: TRBV6-5; D gene: NA; CDR3 length: 12; J gene: TRBJ2-7; CDR3 DNA: TGTGCCAGCAGTATAGACAACTACGAGCAGTACTTC; CDR3 protein: CASSIDNYEQYF
clone size: NA; V gene: TRBV5-4; D gene: NA; CDR3 length: 14; J gene: TRBJ1-6; CDR3 DNA: TGTGCCAGCAGCTTGGATACGGGCCCGGGGCCCCTCCACTTT; CDR3 protein: CASSLDTGPGPLHF
clone size: NA; V gene: TRBV11-3; D gene: NA; CDR3 length: 14; J gene: TRBJ2-3; CDR3 DNA: TGTGCCAGCAGCCCCTACCCGGCCGGGGATACGCAGTATTTT; CDR3 protein: CASSPYPAGDTQYF
clone size: NA; V gene: TRBV9; D gene: NA; CDR3 length: 13; J gene: TRBJ2-7; CDR3 DNA: TGTGCCAGCAGCGTAGGAGGGACATACGAGCAGTACTTC; CDR3 protein: CASSVGGTYEQYF
clone size: NA; V gene: TRBV18; D gene: NA; CDR3 length: 13; J gene: TRBJ2-2; CDR3 DNA: TGTGCCAGCTCGACAGGGAACACCGGGGAGCTGTTTTTT; CDR3 protein: CASSTGNTGELFF
clone size: NA; V gene: TRBV11-3; D gene: NA; CDR3 length: 13; J gene: TRBJ2-1; CDR3 DNA: TGTGCCAGCAGCTTAGGGCGGTACAATGAGCAGTTCTTC; CDR3 protein: CASSLGRYNEQFF
clone size: NA; V gene: TRBV11-2; D gene: NA; CDR3 length: 18; J gene: TRBJ2-6; CDR3 DNA: TGTGCCAGCAGCGTAAAACCGGGACATCACTCTGGGGCCAACGTCCTGACTTTC; CDR3 protein: CASSVKPGHHSGANVLTF
clone size: NA; V gene: TRBV7-7; D gene: TRBD2; CDR3 length: 15; J gene: TRBJ2-1; CDR3 DNA: TGTGCCAGCAGCGTTAGCGGGGGTCCCTACAATGAGCAGTTCTTC; CDR3 protein: CASSVSGGPYNEQFF
clone size: NA; V gene: TRBV5-1; D gene: NA; CDR3 length: 14; J gene: TRBJ1-1; CDR3 DNA: TGCGCCAGCAGCCCGCGCGGGGTCGGCACTGAAGCTTTCTTT; CDR3 protein: CASSPRGVGTEAFF
clone size: NA; V gene: TRBV13; D gene: TRBD1; CDR3 length: 15; J gene: TRBJ1-2; CDR3 DNA: TGTGCCAGCAGCTATAAGGACAGGGTGCTCTATGGCTACACCTTC; CDR3 protein: CASSYKDRVLYGYTF
clone size: NA; V gene: TRBV7-6; D gene: TRBD1; CDR3 length: 16; J gene: TRBJ2-3; CDR3 DNA: TGTGCCAGCAGCTTAGTGGGACAGGGGGTGTCAGATACGCAGTATTTT; CDR3 protein: CASSLVGQGVSDTQYF
clone size: once; V gene: TRBV7-6; D gene: TRBD2; CDR3 length: 15; J gene: TRBJ2-2; CDR3 DNA: TGTGCCAGCGGGCAGGGTTCGGGGGGCACCGGGGAGCTGTTTTTT; CDR3 protein: CASGQGSGGTGELFF
clone size: few; V gene: TRBV9; D gene: NA; CDR3 length: 15; J gene: TRBJ1-6; CDR3 DNA: TGTGCCAGCAGCGTATTCGTCAGTATGAATTCACCCCTCCACTTT; CDR3 protein: CASSVFVSMNSPLHF
clone size: NA; V gene: TRBV9; D gene: NA; CDR3 length: 19; J gene: TRBJ2-7; CDR3 DNA: TGTGCCAGCAGTGACCCCAACCCCCGTCCTCGGGGGGCACTCCACGAGCAGTACTTC; CDR3 protein: CASSDPNPRPRGALHEQYF
clone size: NA; V gene: TRBV28; D gene: NA; CDR3 length: 12; J gene: TRBJ1-2; CDR3 DNA: TGTGCCAGCAGGTTACAGCAGGGTGGCTACACCTTC; CDR3 protein: CASRLQQGGYTF
clone size: few; V gene: TRBV28; D gene: NA; CDR3 length: 18; J gene: TRBJ2-1; CDR3 DNA: TGTGCCAGCAGTTTAGGGTCCCCGGGGGGCGCATATTACAATGAGCAGTTCTTC; CDR3 protein: CASSLGSPGGAYYNEQFF
clone size: once; V gene: TRBV18; D gene: TRBD1; CDR3 length: 20; J gene: TRBJ1-5; CDR3 DNA: TGTGCCAGCTCACCAAATAGGGGGGCAAGAACAGGGGCAGGTGATCAGCCCCAGCATTTT; CDR3 protein: CASSPNRGARTGAGDQPQHF
clone size: NA; V gene: TRBV9; D gene: TRBD1; CDR3 length: 17; J gene: TRBJ1-6; CDR3 DNA: TGTGCCAGCAGCGGAGACACTGCGGGACAGGGTAGATCACCCCTCCACTTT; CDR3 protein: CASSGDTAGQGRSPLHF
clone size: NA; V gene: TRBV18; D gene: NA; CDR3 length: 14; J gene: TRBJ1-2; CDR3 DNA: TGTGCCAGCGATGACAGGAAAGCTAACTATGGCTACACCTTC; CDR3 protein: CASDDRKANYGYTF
clone size: few; V gene: TRBV6-5; D gene: TRBD1; CDR3 length: 15; J gene: TRBJ1-1; CDR3 DNA: TGTGCCAGCAGTTACCGGGACAGGGGTAACACTGAAGCTTTCTTT; CDR3 protein: CASSYRDRGNTEAFF
clone size: NA; V gene: TRBV5-1; D gene: TRBD2; CDR3 length: 17; J gene: TRBJ2-1; CDR3 DNA: TGCGCCAGCAGCTTGGAAATAGCGGGGAGCTTATGGAATGAGCAGTTCTTC; CDR3 protein: CASSLEIAGSLWNEQFF
clone size: NA; V gene: TRBV9; D gene: NA; CDR3 length: 15; J gene: TRBJ1-6; CDR3 DNA: TGTGCCAGCAGCAGCCGGGGAACAGGGAATTCACCCCTCCACTTT; CDR3 protein: CASSSRGTGNSPLHF
clone size: few; V gene: TRBV18; D gene: NA; CDR3 length: 12; J gene: TRBJ1-4; CDR3 DNA: TGTGCCAGCTCACGGCATAATGAAAAACTGTTTTTT; CDR3 protein: CASSRHNEKLFF